This T cell receptor (beta chain) was sequenced during a study of patients and donors after allogeneic stem cell transplantation. This clonotype appeared many times. TCRdb ran MiXCR on the RT-PCR reads and lists one entry per CDR3 protein. This sample yields about 410,000 distinct CDR3 sequences, of which 16% are seen a single time; around 6.8% belongs to the top ten. The source is a human donor who was either an allogeneic HSCT recipient or a stem cell or donor lymphocyte infusion donor (not recorded which). It is not recorded whose cells these are; they may come from a transplant donor. Input material: blood, either unsorted or a sorted T cell fraction (not recorded which).

The CDR3 DNA reads as TGCGCCAGCAGCTTGGTCCCCGGGACCGCTACGACCCAGTACTTC. This sequence encodes CASSLVPGTATTQYF. The chain recombines TRBV5-1 with TRBJ2-5; D is possibly TRBD1 or TRBD2 (5 bases each). The CDR3 is 15 amino acids. V lost 0 bases to trimming and J lost 7 bases, with 16 bases between them. From germline, CDR1 is SGHRS and CDR2 YFSETQ.